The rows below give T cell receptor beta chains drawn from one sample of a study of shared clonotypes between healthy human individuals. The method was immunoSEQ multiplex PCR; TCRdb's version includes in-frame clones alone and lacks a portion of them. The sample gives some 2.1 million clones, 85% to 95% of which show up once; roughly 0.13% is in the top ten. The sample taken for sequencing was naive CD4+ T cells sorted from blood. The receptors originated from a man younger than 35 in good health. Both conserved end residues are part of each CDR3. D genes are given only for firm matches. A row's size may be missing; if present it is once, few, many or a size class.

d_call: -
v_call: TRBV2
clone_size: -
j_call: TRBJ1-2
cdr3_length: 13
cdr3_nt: TGTGCCAGCACCAATGGGCAACGTTATGGCTACACCTTC
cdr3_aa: CASTNGQRYGYTF

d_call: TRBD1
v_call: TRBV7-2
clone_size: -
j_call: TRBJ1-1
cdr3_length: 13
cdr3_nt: TGTGCCAGCAGCACCGACAGGGGGGCTGAAGCTTTCTTT
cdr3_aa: CASSTDRGAEAFF

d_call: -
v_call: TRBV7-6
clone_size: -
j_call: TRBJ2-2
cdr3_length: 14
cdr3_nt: TGTGCCAGCAGCTGGGGGGAGCGGCCCGGGGAGCTGTTTTTT
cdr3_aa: CASSWGERPGELFF

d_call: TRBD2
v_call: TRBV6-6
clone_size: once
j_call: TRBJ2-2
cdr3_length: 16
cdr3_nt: TGTGCCAGCAGCCCCCCAGGGGCAGCGGGGGTCGGGGAGCTGTTTTTT
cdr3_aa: CASSPPGAAGVGELFF

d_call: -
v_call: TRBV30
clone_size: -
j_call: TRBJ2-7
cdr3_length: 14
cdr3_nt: TGTGCCTGGAGACGATTAGGGGGCTCCTACGAGCAGTACTTC
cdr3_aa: CAWRRLGGSYEQYF

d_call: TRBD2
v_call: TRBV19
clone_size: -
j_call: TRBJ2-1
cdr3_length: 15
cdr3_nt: TGTGCCAGCCAGATAGCGGGGCCGACCTACAATGAGCAGTTCTTC
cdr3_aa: CASQIAGPTYNEQFF

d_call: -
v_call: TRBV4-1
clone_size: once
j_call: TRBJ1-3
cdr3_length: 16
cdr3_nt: TGCGCCAGCAGCCCTGGATGGGGGAGCTCTGGAAACACCATATATTTT
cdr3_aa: CASSPGWGSSGNTIYF

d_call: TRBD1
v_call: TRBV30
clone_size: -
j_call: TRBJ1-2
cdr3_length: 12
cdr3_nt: TGTGCCGGGGGACAGAGTTCCTATGGCTACACCTTC
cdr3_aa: CAGGQSSYGYTF

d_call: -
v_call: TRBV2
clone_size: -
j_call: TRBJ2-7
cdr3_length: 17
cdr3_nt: TGTGCCAGCAGTGAAGCGCTGAGAGGGCACGGTTCCTACGAGCAGTACTTC
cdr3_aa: CASSEALRGHGSYEQYF

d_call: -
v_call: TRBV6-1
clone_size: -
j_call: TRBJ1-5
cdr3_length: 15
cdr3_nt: TGTGCCAGCAGCCGAAAGGGAAATAGCAATCAGCCCCAGCATTTT
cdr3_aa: CASSRKGNSNQPQHF

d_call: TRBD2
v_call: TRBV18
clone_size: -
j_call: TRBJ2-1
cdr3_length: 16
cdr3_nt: TGTGCCAGCTCACCACAGAAGGGAGGGTCCTACAATGAGCAGTTCTTC
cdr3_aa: CASSPQKGGSYNEQFF

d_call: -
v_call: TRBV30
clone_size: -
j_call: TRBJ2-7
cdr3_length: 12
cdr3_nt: TGTGCCTGGAGTAGACAGCTCCACGAGCAGTACTTC
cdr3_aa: CAWSRQLHEQYF

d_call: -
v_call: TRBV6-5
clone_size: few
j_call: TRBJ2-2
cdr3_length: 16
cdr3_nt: TGTGCCAGCAGTTACAACGGGGCCAGGTCCTCCGGGGAGCTGTTTTTT
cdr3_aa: CASSYNGARSSGELFF

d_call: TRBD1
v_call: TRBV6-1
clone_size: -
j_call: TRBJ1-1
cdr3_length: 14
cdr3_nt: TGTGCCAGCAGTGTACAGGGGGCTTGGACTGAAGCTTTCTTT
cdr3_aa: CASSVQGAWTEAFF

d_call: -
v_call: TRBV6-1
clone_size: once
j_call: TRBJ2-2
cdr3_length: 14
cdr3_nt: TGTGCCAGCAGTCCCAGACAGAGTACCGGGGAGCTGTTTTTT
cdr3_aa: CASSPRQSTGELFF

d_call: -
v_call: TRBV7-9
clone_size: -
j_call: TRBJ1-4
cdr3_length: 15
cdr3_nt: TGTGCCAGCAGCTTAGGCAGGGGAACTAATGAAAAACTGTTTTTT
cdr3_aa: CASSLGRGTNEKLFF

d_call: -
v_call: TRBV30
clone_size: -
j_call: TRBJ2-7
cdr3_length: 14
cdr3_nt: TGTGCCTGGAGTGTACGGCGAAGTATCTACGAGCAGTACTTC
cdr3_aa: CAWSVRRSIYEQYF

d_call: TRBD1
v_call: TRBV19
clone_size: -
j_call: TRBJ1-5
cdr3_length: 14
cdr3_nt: TGTGCCAGTAGTCCCGACAGGGGGAATCAGCCCCAGCATTTT
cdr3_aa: CASSPDRGNQPQHF